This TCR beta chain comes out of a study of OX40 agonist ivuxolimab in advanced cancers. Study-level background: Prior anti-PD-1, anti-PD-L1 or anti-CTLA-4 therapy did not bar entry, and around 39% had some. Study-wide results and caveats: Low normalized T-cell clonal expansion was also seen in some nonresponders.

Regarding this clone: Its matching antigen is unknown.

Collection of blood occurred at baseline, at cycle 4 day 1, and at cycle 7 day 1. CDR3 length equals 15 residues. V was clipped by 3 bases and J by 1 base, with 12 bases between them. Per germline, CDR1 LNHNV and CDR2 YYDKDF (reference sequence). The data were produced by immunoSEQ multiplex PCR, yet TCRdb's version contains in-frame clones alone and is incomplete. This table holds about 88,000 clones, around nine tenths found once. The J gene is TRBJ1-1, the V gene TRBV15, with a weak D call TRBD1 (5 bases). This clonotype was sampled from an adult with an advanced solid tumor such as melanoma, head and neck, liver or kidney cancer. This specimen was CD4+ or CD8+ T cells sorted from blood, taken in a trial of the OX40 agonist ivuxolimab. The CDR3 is CATSSPGRPNTEAFF. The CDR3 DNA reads TGTGCCACCAGCAGCCCGGGACGCCCGAACACTGAAGCTTTCTTT.